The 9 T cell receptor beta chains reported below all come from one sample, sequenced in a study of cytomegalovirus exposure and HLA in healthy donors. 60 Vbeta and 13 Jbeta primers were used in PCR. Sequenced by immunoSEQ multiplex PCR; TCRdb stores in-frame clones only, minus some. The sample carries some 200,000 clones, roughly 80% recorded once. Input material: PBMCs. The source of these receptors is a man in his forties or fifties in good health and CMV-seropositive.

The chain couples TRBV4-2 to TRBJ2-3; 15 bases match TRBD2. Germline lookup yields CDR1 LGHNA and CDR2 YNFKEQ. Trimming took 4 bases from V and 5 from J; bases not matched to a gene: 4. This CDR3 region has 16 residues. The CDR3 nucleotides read TGTGCCAGCAGCCTGGGACTAGCGGGGGGCGTAGATACGCAGTATTTT. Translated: CASSLGLAGGVDTQYF.

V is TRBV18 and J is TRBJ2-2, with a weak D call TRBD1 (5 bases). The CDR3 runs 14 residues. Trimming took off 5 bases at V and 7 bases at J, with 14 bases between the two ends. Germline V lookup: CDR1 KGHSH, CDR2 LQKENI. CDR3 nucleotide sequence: TGTGCCAGCTCAGTCAGGGTGCAGAGCGGGGAGCTGTTTTTT. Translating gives CASSVRVQSGELFF.

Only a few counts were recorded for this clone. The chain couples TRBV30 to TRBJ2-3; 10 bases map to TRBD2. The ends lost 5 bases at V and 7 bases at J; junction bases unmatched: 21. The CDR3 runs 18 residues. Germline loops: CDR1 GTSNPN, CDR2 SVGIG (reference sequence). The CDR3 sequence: CAWVSVSGGARPRNTQYF. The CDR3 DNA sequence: TGTGCCTGGGTCAGCGTGAGCGGGGGGGCCAGGCCCAGGAATACGCAGTATTTT.

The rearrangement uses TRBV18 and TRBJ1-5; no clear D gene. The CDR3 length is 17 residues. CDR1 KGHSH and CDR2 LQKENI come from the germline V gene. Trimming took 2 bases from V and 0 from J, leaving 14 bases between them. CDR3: CASSPTGSLNSNQPQHF. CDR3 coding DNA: TGTGCCAGCTCACCAACGGGGTCACTTAATAGCAATCAGCCCCAGCATTTT.

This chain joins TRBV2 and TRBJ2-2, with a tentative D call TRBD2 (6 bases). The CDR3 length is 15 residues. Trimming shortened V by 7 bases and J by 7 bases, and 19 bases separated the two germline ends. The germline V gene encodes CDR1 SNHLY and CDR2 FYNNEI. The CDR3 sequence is CASMLGTPQGGELFF. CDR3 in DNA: TGTGCCAGCATGCTGGGGACTCCGCAGGGCGGGGAGCTGTTTTTT.

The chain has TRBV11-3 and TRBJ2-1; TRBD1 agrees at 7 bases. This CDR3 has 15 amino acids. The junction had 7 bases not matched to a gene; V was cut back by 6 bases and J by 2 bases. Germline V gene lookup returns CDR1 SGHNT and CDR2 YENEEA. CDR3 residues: CASSSGQVTYNEQFF. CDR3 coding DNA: TGTGCCAGCAGTTCCGGACAGGTGACCTACAATGAGCAGTTCTTC.

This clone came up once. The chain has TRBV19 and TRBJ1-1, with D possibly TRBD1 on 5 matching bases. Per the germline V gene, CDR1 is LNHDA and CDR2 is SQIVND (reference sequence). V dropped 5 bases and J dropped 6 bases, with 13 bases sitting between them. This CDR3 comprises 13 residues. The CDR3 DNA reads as TGTGCCAGTAGTTGGGGGGGAGAATCTGAAGCTTTCTTT. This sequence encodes CASSWGGESEAFF.

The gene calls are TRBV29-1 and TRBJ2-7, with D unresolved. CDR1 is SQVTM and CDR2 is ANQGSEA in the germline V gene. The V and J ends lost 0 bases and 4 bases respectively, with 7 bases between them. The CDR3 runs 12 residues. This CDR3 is CSVEDRVYEQYF. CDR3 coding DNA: TGCAGCGTTGAAGATCGGGTTTACGAGCAGTACTTC.

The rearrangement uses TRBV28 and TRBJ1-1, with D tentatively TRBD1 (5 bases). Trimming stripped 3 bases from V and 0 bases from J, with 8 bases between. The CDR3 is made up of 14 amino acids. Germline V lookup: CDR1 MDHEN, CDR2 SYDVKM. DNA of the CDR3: TGTGCCAGCAGTTTTCCAGGGCTGAACACTGAAGCTTTCTTT. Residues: CASSFPGLNTEAFF. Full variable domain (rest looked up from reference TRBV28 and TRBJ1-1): DVKVTQSSRYLVKRTGEKVFLECVQDMDHENMFWYRQDPGLGLRLIYFSYDVKMKEKGDIPEGYSVSREKKERFSLILESASTNQTSMYLCASSFPGLNTEAFFGQGTRLTVV.